One and the same sample provided the 14 T cell receptor beta chains below, sequenced in a study of CD8+ T cells in alopecia areata. As to treatment: oral pan-JAK inhibitor, 5-10 mg twice daily. cDNA prepared by RNA extraction and subsequent reverse transcription served as the template for sequencing. Repertoires were generated with immunoSEQ multiplex PCR, while TCRdb's copy carries only in-frame clones and drops some. The sample has about 180,000 clones; roughly 46% are singletons. Specimen: CD8+ T cells sorted from blood, collected at roughly week 52, from a patient treated with tofacitinib. The receptors were gathered from a human donor with alopecia areata.

This chain uses TRBV7-2 with TRBJ2-3; unclear D gene. The CDR3 runs 12 residues. V was cut by 6 bases and J by 4 bases, with 8 bases left in between. Germline CDR1 is SGHTA and CDR2 is FQGNSA. The CDR3 is CASRPRSDTQYF. CDR3 sequence (DNA): TGTGCCAGCAGACCAAGGTCAGATACGCAGTATTTT.

There are a few counts of this clone. This sample also contains other DNA sequences that code for the same CDR3. The chain carries TRBV9 and TRBJ2-3; the match to TRBD2 covers 7 bases. The CDR3 is 14 amino acids. Germline CDR1 and CDR2: SGDLS and YYNGEE. Losses at the gene ends were 2 bases for V and 0 bases for J; bases not matched to a gene: 0. The CDR3 sequence: CASSVGGSTDTQYF. The CDR3 DNA reads TGTGCCAGCAGCGTCGGGGGGAGCACAGATACGCAGTATTTT.

The genes are TRBV29-1 and TRBJ2-3; D is ambiguous. Trimming stripped 3 bases from V and 1 base from J, with 11 bases between. Per germline, CDR1 SQVTM and CDR2 ANQGSEA. The CDR3 length is 14 residues. The CDR3, as DNA: TGCAGCGTTGATCTGGGTGAGGGCACAGATACGCAGTATTTT. It translates to CSVDLGEGTDTQYF.

V and J are TRBV29-1 and TRBJ2-1; D perhaps matches TRBD2 (6 bases). The CDR3 consists of 16 residues. The V gene's germline CDR1 is SQVTM and CDR2 ANQGSEA. The V and J ends lost 1 base and 3 bases respectively, with 16 bases between them. The CDR3 coding sequence is TGCAGCGTTGAAGGGGAGGAAGGACTTCGCTACAATGAGCAGTTCTTC. It encodes CSVEGEEGLRYNEQFF.

In this sample, this clone turned up a few times. This sequence joins TRBV5-5 and TRBJ2-5, with 11 bases fitting TRBD2. Trimming cost V 0 bases and J 4 bases; bases outside gene matches: 5. The CDR3 loop spans 16 amino acids. The germline CDR1 and CDR2 sequences are SGHKS and YYEKEE (reference sequence). CDR3 nucleotide sequence: TGTGCCAGCAGCTTGGCTTCTAGCGGGGGGAGAGAGACCCAGTACTTC. Translated, it gives CASSLASSGGRETQYF.

The rearrangement uses TRBV29-1 and TRBJ2-7; tentatively, D is TRBD1 (5 bases). The V end was cut by 4 bases, the J end by 5 bases, with 15 bases between. This CDR3 region has 13 residues. Germline CDR1 is SQVTM and CDR2 is ANQGSEA. CDR3 sequence reads: CSVVRQGLHEQYF. In nucleotides, the CDR3 is TGCAGCGTTGTAAGGCAGGGTCTCCACGAGCAGTACTTC.

The rearrangement links TRBV13 to TRBJ2-7; the D call may be TRBD1 or TRBD2 (5 bases each). The CDR3 is made up of 11 amino acids. The germline gives CDR1 PRHDT, CDR2 FYEKMQ (reference sequence). The V end was cut by 4 bases, the J end by 7 bases, with 8 bases between. In nucleotides, the CDR3 is TGTGCCAGCAGCTGGGGACGGGAGCAGTACTTC. This translates into CASSWGREQYF.

The chain couples TRBV13 to TRBJ2-1; D ambiguous. The V end lost 0 bases, the J end lost 6 bases, and 15 bases lay between the germline ends. Germline V gene lookup returns CDR1 PRHDT and CDR2 FYEKMQ (reference sequence). The CDR3 totals 16 residues. In nucleotides, the CDR3 is TGTGCCAGCAGCTTAGGCCTAAGTGGATCTGGCAATGAGCAGTTCTTC. Translated: CASSLGLSGSGNEQFF.

The chain carries TRBV7-9 and TRBJ1-2; 8 bases fit TRBD1. Per germline, CDR1 SEHNR and CDR2 FQNEAQ (reference sequence). This CDR3 contains 12 residues. With 6 bases clipped from V and 6 bases from J, the junction kept 3 bases outside the gene matches. The CDR3 loop reads CASRLTGDGYTF. The CDR3 DNA reads TGTGCCAGCAGACTGACAGGGGATGGCTACACCTTC.

This rearrangement joins TRBV4-1 to TRBJ1-2; D gene unclear. The CDR3 is made up of 14 amino acids. The germline V gene has CDR1 MGHRA and CDR2 YSYEKL. V lost 2 bases and J 5 bases, leaving 12 bases between the germline ends. CDR3 DNA: TGCGCCAGCAGCCAAAGGGCCAACTCGTATGGCTACACCTTC. This translates into CASSQRANSYGYTF.

A few counts support this clone. This chain connects TRBV5-6 to TRBJ2-2; 7 bases are a match to TRBD1. Germline V lookup: CDR1 SGHDT, CDR2 YYEEEE. There are 14 residues in the CDR3. V lost 3 bases to trimming and J lost 7 bases; unmatched junction nucleotides: 6. The CDR3 spells CASSYDRVNGELFF. DNA of the CDR3: TGTGCCAGCAGCTACGACAGGGTCAACGGGGAGCTGTTTTTT.

This clone was observed a handful of times. The chain has TRBV25-1 and TRBJ2-7, with D perhaps TRBD2 (5 bases). V was shortened by 5 bases and J by 2 bases, with 13 bases between the two germline ends. CDR3 length: 14 residues. Per the germline V gene, CDR1 is MGHDK and CDR2 is SYGVNS. The CDR3 DNA is TGTGCCAGCAGTATCCACGGTAGCGCCTACGAGCAGTACTTC. This sequence encodes CASSIHGSAYEQYF.

Remarks on this clone: Different DNA sequences within this sample yield the same CDR3. The chain couples TRBV18 to TRBJ2-5; D is perhaps TRBD2 (5 bases). Germline V lookup: CDR1 KGHSH, CDR2 LQKENI. The CDR3 consists of 13 residues. Trimming shortened V by 0 bases and J by 4 bases, and 6 bases separated the two germline ends. The CDR3 nucleotides read TGTGCCAGCTCACCACCAGGGAGAGAGACCCAGTACTTC. Its protein is CASSPPGRETQYF.

V is TRBV4-1 and J is TRBJ2-7; 7 nucleotides agree with TRBD1. The V segment lost 4 bases and the J segment 5 bases; nucleotides outside the gene matches: 17. This CDR3 has 17 residues. Per germline, CDR1 MGHRA and CDR2 YSYEKL. The CDR3: CASSLGSRPGQSDEQYF. CDR3 nucleotide sequence: TGCGCCAGCAGCCTGGGGTCGAGACCGGGACAGTCGGACGAGCAGTACTTC.